The 13 T cell receptor beta chains below all came from one sample that was sequenced in a study of cytomegalovirus exposure and HLA in healthy donors. PCR amplification relied on 60 Vbeta primers (plus 13 Jbeta primers). The table came from immunoSEQ multiplex PCR; TCRdb's copy has only in-frame clones and leaves some out. Of some 140,000 clones in the sample, about four fifths were seen once. Sequenced sample: PBMCs. Receptors were obtained from a man aged 30 to 39 in good health.

The rearrangement links TRBV7-2 to TRBJ2-7; TRBD2 matches at 11 bases. The CDR3 has 15 amino acids. In germline, CDR1 is SGHTA, CDR2 FQGNSA. V dropped 6 bases and J dropped 2; count of bases not matched to a gene: 6. CDR3 amino acids: CASSWGTSGTYEQYF. The CDR3 coding sequence is TGTGCCAGCAGTTGGGGGACTAGCGGAACCTACGAGCAGTACTTC.

The chain is built from TRBV27 and TRBJ2-2; 9 positions agree with TRBD2. The V gene end was trimmed by 5 bases and the J gene end by 6 bases; junction bases not matched to a gene: 10. CDR3 length equals 16 residues. Germline CDR1 and CDR2: MNHEY and SMNVEV (reference sequence). The CDR3 bases are TGTGCCAGCAGTAGCTATTCGCAGCGGGAGGCCGGGGAGCTGTTTTTT. Residues: CASSSYSQREAGELFF.

The V call is TRBV4-3, the J call TRBJ2-7; D uncertain. Germline assignment: CDR1 LGHNA and CDR2 YSLEER. The CDR3 extends over 14 amino acids. V lost 0 bases and J lost 3, with 9 bases in between. The CDR3 DNA reads as TGCGCCAGCAGCCAAGATCGTTCCCTCTACGAGCAGTACTTC. Translated, it gives CASSQDRSLYEQYF.

The V and J genes are TRBV5-1 and TRBJ2-5, with TRBD2 matching 9 bases. The germline gives CDR1 SGHRS, CDR2 YFSETQ. Germline trimming cut 6 bases from V and 3 bases from J; bases unmatched to any gene: 15. CDR3 length equals 17 residues. The CDR3 bases are TGCGCCAGCACCTCGAGGGGGGCTAGCGGGGACGAAGAGACCCAGTACTTC. It yields the protein CASTSRGASGDEETQYF.

This chain links TRBV6-5 with TRBJ2-1; D is uncertain. The ends were cut back, 0 bases at V and 6 bases at J, with 9 bases in the middle. The germline CDR1 and CDR2 sequences are MNHEY and SVGAGI. CDR3 size: 14 residues. DNA of the CDR3: TGTGCCAGCAGTTACTCGATCCAGCGCAATGAGCAGTTCTTC. It translates to CASSYSIQRNEQFF.

This sequence joins TRBV27 and TRBJ1-5; 7 bases align to TRBD1. The germline CDR1 and CDR2 sequences are MNHEY and SMNVEV (reference sequence). This CDR3 spans 16 amino acids. With V trimmed by 2 bases and J by 1 base, 5 bases remained unmatched. CDR3 amino acids: CASSLMWDSSNQPQHF. The DNA for the CDR3 is TGTGCCAGCAGTTTAATGTGGGACAGCAGCAATCAGCCCCAGCATTTT.

This chain links TRBV7-2 with TRBJ1-4; D is unresolved. CDR1 SGHTA and CDR2 FQGNSA come from the germline V gene. The CDR3 is made up of 15 amino acids. The V end was cut by 0 bases, the J end by 0 bases, with 5 bases between. CDR3 DNA: TGTGCCAGCAGCTTAGCACAGTCAACTAATGAAAAACTGTTTTTT. Translation gives CASSLAQSTNEKLFF.

The chain couples TRBV18 to TRBJ2-1; TRBD2 aligns across 15 bases. Trimming cost V 6 bases and J 7 bases; bases outside gene matches: 7. CDR1 is KGHSH and CDR2 is LQKENI in the germline V gene. The CDR3 extends over 16 amino acids. CDR3 amino acids: CASSRGLAGGPNEQFF. CDR3 DNA: TGTGCCAGCTCCCGCGGACTAGCGGGAGGGCCGAATGAGCAGTTCTTC. Complete variable domain (other parts from reference TRBV18 and TRBJ2-1): NAGVMQNPRHLVRRRGQEARLRCSPMKGHSHVYWYRQLPEEGLKFMVYLQKENIIDESGMPKERFSAEFPKEGPSILRIQQVVRGDSAAYFCASSRGLAGGPNEQFFGPGTRLTVL.

The rearrangement joins TRBV5-6 to TRBJ2-7, with TRBD1 as a possible D gene (5 bases). The length of the CDR3 is 13 residues. V lost 0 bases, J lost 1 base, and 5 bases lay in between. Per germline, CDR1 SGHDT and CDR2 YYEEEE. The CDR3 protein is CASSLGQSYEQYF. CDR3 nucleotide sequence: TGTGCCAGCAGCTTGGGACAGTCCTACGAGCAGTACTTC.

The chain combines TRBV11-2 with TRBJ2-3; 8 bases map to TRBD2. The CDR3 is 16 amino acids. Germline V lookup: CDR1 SGHAT, CDR2 FQNNGV. Trimming at V came to 1 base and at J to 5 bases, leaving 8 bases not matched to a gene. CDR3 region: CASSLVFAGGVDTQYF. The CDR3 DNA sequence: TGTGCCAGCAGCTTAGTTTTCGCGGGAGGAGTAGATACGCAGTATTTT. Full variable domain (outside the CDR3, taken from reference TRBV11-2 and TRBJ2-3): EAGVAQSPRYKIIEKRQSVAFWCNPISGHATLYWYQQILGQGPKLLIQFQNNGVVDDSQLPKDRFSAERLKGVDSTLKIQPAKLEDSAVYLCASSLVFAGGVDTQYFGPGTRLTVL.

This chain connects TRBV10-3 to TRBJ2-7; D remains ambiguous. Germline loops: CDR1 ENHRY, CDR2 SYGVKD. The CDR3 extends over 12 amino acids. Trimming left V 3 bases short and J 4 bases short, with 7 bases between. CDR3 residues: CAISDVIYEQYF. For the CDR3, the DNA is TGTGCCATCAGTGATGTAATTTACGAGCAGTACTTC.

V gene TRBV5-1 combines with J gene TRBJ2-5, with a weak D call TRBD2 (6 bases). The germline V and J ends were trimmed by 0 bases and 3 bases, with 18 bases remaining between them. The CDR3 runs to 17 residues. Per the germline V gene, CDR1 is SGHRS and CDR2 is YFSETQ. CDR3 in DNA: TGCGCCAGCAGCTTGGTCCCGGGGGTCGTGGGGAAAGAGACCCAGTACTTC. Encoded protein: CASSLVPGVVGKETQYF.

The genes are TRBV18 and TRBJ2-7, with 9 bases that match TRBD1. Unmatched junction bases numbered 5, after V lost 4 bases and J lost 1 base. Germline assignment: CDR1 KGHSH and CDR2 LQKENI. CDR3 length equals 15 residues. The CDR3 DNA reads as TGTGCCAGCTCACAAGGACAGGGGACGTCCTACGAGCAGTACTTC. This sequence encodes CASSQGQGTSYEQYF.